Listed here is a single TCR beta chain. No antigen is known for it. This sample was taken from a study of T cell responses to AZD1222 COVID-19 vaccine. Overall study results and limits: It was only 6 or 7 AZD1222 recipients who were seropositive at baseline. White British ancestry dominated among donors, who included more females, and clonal diversity was possibly underestimated. Epitopes outside B.1.351 and B.1.1.7 mutated regions reportedly drew nearly half of spike TCRs.

The study pooled second doses at about 4 or about 12 weeks. TCRdb's copy holds only in-frame clones and misses some; the assay was immunoSEQ multiplex PCR. The sample holds 40,000 to 55,000 clones, about 90% seen once. The sequence came from an adult who received the AZD1222 COVID-19 vaccine. The source material was peripheral blood, sampled 28 days after the second AZD1222 dose.

The CDR3 protein is CASSLWDRRSYEQYF. CDR3 DNA sequence: TGTGCCAGCAGCTTATGGGACAGACGCTCCTACGAGCAGTACTTC. The chain combines TRBV7-2 with TRBJ2-7; 7 bases agree with TRBD1. The CDR3 totals 15 residues. V lost 2 bases and J lost 0; bases outside the gene matches: 4. Germline lookup yields CDR1 SGHTA and CDR2 FQGNSA.